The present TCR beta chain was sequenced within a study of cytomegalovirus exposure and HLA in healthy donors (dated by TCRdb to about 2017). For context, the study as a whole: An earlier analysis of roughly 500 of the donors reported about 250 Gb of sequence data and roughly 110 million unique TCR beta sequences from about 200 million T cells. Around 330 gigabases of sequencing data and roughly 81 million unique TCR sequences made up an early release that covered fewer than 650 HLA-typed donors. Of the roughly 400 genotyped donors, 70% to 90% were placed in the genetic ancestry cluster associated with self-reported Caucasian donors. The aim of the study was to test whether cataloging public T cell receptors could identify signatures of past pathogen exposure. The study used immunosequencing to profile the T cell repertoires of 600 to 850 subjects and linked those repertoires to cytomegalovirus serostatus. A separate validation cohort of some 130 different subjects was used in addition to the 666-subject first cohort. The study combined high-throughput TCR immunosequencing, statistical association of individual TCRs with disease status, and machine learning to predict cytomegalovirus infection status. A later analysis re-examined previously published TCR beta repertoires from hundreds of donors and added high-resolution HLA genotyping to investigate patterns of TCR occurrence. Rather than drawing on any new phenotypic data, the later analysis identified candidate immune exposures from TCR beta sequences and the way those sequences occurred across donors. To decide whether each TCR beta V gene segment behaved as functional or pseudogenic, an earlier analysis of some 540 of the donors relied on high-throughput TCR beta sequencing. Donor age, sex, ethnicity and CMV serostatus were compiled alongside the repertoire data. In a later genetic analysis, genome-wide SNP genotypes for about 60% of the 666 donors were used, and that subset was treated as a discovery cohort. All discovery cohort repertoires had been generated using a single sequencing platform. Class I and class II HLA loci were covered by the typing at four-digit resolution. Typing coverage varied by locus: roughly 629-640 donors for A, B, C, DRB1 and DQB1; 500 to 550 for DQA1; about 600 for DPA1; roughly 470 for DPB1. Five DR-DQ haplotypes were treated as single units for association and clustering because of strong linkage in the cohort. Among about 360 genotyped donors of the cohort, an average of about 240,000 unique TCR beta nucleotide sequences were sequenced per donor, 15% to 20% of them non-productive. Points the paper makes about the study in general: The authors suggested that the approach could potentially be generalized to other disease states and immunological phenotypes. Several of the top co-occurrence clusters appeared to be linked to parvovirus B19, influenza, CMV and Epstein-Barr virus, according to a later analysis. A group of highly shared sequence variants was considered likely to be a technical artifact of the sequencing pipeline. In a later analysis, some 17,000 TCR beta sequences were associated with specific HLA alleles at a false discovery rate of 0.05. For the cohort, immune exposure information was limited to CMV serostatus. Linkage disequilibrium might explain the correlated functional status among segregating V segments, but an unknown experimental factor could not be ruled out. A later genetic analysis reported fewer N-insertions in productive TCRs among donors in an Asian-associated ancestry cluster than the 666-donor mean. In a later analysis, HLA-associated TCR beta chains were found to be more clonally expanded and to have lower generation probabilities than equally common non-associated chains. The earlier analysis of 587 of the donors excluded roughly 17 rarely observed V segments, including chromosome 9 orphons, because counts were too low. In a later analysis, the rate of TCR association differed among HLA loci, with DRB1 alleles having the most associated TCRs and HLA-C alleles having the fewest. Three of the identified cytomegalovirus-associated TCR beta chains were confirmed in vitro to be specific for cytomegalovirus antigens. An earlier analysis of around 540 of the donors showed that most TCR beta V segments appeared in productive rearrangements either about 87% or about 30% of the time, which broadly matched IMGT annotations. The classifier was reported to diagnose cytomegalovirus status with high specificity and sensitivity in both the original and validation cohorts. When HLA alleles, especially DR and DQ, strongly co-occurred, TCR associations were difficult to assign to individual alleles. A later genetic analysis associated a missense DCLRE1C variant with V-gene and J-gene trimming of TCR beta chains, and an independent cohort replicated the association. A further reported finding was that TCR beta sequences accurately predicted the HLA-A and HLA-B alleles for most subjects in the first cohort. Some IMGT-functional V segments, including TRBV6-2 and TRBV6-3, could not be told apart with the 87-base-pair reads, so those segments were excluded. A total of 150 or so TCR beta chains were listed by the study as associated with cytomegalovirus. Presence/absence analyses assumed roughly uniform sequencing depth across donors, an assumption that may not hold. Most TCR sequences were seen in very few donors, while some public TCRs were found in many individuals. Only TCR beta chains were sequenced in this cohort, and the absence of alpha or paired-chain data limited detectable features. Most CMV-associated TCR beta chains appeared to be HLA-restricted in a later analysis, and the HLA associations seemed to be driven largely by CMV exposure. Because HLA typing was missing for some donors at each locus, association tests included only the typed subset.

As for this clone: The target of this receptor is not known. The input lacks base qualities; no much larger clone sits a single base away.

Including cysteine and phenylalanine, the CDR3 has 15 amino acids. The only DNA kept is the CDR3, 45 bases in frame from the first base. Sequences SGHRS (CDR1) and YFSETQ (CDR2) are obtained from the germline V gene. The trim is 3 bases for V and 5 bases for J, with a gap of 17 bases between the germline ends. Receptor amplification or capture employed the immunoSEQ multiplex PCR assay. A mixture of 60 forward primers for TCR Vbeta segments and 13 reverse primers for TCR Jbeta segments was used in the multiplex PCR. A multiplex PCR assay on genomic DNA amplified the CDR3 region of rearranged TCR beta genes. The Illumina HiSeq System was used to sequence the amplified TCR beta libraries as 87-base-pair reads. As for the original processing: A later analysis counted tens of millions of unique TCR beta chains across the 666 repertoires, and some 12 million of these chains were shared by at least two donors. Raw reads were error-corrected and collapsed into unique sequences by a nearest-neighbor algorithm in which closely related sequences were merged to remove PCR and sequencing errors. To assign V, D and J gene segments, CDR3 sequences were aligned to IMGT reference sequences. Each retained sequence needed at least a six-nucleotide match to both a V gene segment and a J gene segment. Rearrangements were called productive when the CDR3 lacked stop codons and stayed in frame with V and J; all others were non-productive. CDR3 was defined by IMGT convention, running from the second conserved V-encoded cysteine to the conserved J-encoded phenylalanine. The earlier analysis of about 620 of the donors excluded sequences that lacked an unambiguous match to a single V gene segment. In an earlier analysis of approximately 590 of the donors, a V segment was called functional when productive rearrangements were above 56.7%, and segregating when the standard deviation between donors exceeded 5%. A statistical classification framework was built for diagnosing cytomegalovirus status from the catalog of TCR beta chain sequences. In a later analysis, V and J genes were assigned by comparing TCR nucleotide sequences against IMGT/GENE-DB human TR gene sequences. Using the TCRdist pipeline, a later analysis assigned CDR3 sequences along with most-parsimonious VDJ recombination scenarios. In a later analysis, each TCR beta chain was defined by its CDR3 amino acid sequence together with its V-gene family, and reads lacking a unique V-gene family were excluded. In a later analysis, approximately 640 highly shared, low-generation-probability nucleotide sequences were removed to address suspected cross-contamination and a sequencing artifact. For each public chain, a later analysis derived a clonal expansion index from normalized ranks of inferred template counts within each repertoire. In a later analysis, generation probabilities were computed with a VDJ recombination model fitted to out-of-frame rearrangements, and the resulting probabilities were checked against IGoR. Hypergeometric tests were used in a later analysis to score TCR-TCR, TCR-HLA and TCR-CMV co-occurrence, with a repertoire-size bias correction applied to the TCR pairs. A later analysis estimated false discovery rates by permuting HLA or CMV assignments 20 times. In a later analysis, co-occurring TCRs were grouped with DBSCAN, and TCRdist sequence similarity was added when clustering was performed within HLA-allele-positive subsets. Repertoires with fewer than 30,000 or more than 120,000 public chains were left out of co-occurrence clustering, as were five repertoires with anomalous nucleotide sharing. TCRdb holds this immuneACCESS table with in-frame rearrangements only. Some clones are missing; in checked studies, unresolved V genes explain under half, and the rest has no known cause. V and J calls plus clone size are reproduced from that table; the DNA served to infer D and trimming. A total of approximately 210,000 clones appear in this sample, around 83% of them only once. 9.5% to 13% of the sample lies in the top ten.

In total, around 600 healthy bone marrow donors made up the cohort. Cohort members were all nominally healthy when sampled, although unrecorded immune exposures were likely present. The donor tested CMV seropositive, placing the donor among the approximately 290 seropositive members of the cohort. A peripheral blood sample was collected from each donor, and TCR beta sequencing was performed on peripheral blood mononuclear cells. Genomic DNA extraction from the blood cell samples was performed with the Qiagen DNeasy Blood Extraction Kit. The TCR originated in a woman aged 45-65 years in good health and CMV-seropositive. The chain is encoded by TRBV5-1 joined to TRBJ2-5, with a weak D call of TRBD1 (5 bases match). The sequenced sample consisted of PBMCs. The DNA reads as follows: TGCGCCAGCAGCTCTGAACAGGCCTCTGGGGAGACCCAGTACTTC. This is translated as CASSSEQASGETQYF.